This TCR beta chain was recorded in a study of tumor-infiltrating lymphocytes in localized non-small cell lung cancer (dated by TCRdb to the early 2020s). Study-wide context: The cohort included patients whose samples were collected after neoadjuvant chemotherapy, as well as both smokers and never-smokers and several histologies. Each patient provided resected tumor tissue plus uninvolved lung tissue from the same patient, with the uninvolved lung tissue described as non-adjacent to the tumor. The same patients underwent several integrated assays, with TCR sequencing performed together with flow cytometry, multiplex immunofluorescence, RNA-seq, exome sequencing and proteomics. In total, the ICON cohort consisted of over a hundred surgical patients with localized non-small cell lung cancer who had their tumors resected. A total of some 55 patients were part of the paired comparison of immunoSEQ T-cell fraction between tumor and uninvolved lung. Overall study outcomes, separate from this receptor: Because different assays used different pieces of the same tissue, technical variation could not be distinguished from intratumor heterogeneity. TCRbeta sequencing supported higher T cell infiltration in tumors than in uninvolved lung tissue, consistent with immunofluorescence CD3 counts. The TCR-derived T-cell fraction showed no difference between the flow cytometry-defined immunotypes IM1 (good prognosis) and IM2 (poor prognosis). Because assay coverage varied across patients depending on available tissue quantity, TCR sequencing was performed for only a subset of the cohort.

Patient enrollment in ICON started in early 2016, and the final patient was enrolled in the second half of 2018. A subcohort of approximately 80 patients provided fresh tumor and matched uninvolved tissue for in-depth immune analyses, with TCR sequencing among those analyses. DNA for TCR sequencing was isolated from bulk tissue, and no cell sorting was done. This clone was found once. The antigen it binds to is not known. Within one base of it there is no much larger clone, and no base qualities were kept. TCR sequencing with the immunoSEQ assay provided the T-cell fraction in tumor and uninvolved lung tissue. On the study's bioinformatics: To analyze survival, patients were divided into a high T-cell fraction group (upper tertile) and a low T-cell fraction group (lower two tertiles), and the two groups were compared using a log-rank test. A signed-rank test was used to check for differences in T-cell fraction between paired tumor and uninvolved lung. Sourced from immuneACCESS, this table was stored by TCRdb with only in-frame sequences that have V and J called. A share of the clones is absent; for the studies checked, an unresolved V gene accounts for under half, and the remainder has no known explanation. D and trimming come from the DNA, and the V and J calls and clone size come from that table. The sample includes over 10,000 clones, with 80% to 85% observed a single time. 9% to 15% of the sample rests with the top ten.

CDR1 and CDR2, looked up from the germline V gene (reference sequence), are SEHNR and FQNEAQ. CDR3 length: 16 amino acids, cysteine to phenylalanine. The sequence is cut down to CDR3 DNA, 48 bases in frame from base 1. V is pared back by 1 base and J by 0 bases, with 10 bases lying between the germline termini. The clonotype was recovered from a human donor with non-small cell lung cancer. The sequenced sample consisted of uninvolved lung tissue not adjacent to the tumor. The chain was built from TRBV7-9 and TRBJ2-1, with the D gene uncertain. In nucleotides, the sequence is TGTGCCAGCAGCTTAGTATCCAGGAGCTCCTACAATGAGCAGTTCTTC. This sequence encodes CASSLVSRSSYNEQFF.